This T cell receptor (beta chain) is drawn from a study of response to subunit inactivated influenza vaccine. TCRdb analysed the RT-PCR reads with MiXCR anew, one entry per CDR3 protein. This table has about 780,000 distinct CDR3 sequences, roughly 20% appearing once. The sample consisted of PBMCs from blood, taken 5 to 6 days after vaccination. The TCR was taken from a man aged 50-59 years who received an inactivated influenza vaccine.

As DNA, the CDR3 is TGTGCCAGCACCCCGAGGCGCTCTGGAAACACCATATATTTT. Amino acid sequence: CASTPRRSGNTIYF. The chain employs TRBV12-3 or TRBV12-4 and TRBJ1-3, with D unclear. V gave up 7 bases and J gave up 0 bases, with 10 bases separating them. The CDR3 consists of 14 residues.